The present entry profiles one TCR beta chain with its context. Its antigen is unidentified. This sample is drawn from a study of shared clonotypes between healthy human individuals. How the authors handled the data: ImmunoSEQ supplied junction-only sequences lacking quality scores, so filtering was different. The table came from immunoSEQ multiplex PCR; TCRdb's copy has only in-frame clones and leaves some out. V, J and clone size derive from that table, while D and trimming were established from the DNA sequence. The sample has 2 million to 2.5 million clones, roughly 93% seen once; the top ten hold under 0.45%. Deletions cut 7 bases from V and 5 bases from J, with 23 bases between. From germline, CDR1 is LNHDA and CDR2 SQIVND (reference sequence). The CDR3 totals 16 residues. Study-level results: Clonotypes not shared had lower generation probabilities than those common to all four donors. Compared with memory subsets, naive subsets generally had larger estimated richness.

Sequences were obtained from naive CD4+ T cells from PBMCs. The sample's subset: CD45RA+ positively selected. The chain recombines TRBV19 with TRBJ1-2; tentatively, D is TRBD1 (5 bases). The sequence derives from a man aged 18 to 30 in good health. Some clones in this sample may be carry-over from other donors' samples. DNA for the CDR3: TGTGCCAGTACTATGGGGCAGGCCCGGGATGGATATGGCTACACCTTC. The encoded protein is CASTMGQARDGYGYTF. Full variable domain (outside the CDR3, taken from reference TRBV19 and TRBJ1-2): DGGITQSPKYLFRKEGQNVTLSCEQNLNHDAMYWYRQDPGQGLRLIYYSQIVNDFQKGDIAEGYSVSREKKESFPLTVTSAQKNPTAFYLCASTMGQARDGYGYTFGSGTRLTVV.